A single sample gave rise to the 9 T cell receptor beta chains below, sequenced in a study of OX40 agonist ivuxolimab in advanced cancers. Clones were read by immunoSEQ multiplex PCR, and TCRdb kept only the in-frame ones, dropping some. Of nearly 25,000 clones listed, 78% are singletons. The sequencing here drew on CD4+ or CD8+ T cells sorted from blood, taken in a trial of the OX40 agonist ivuxolimab. These receptors were collected from an adult with an advanced solid tumor such as melanoma, head and neck, liver or kidney cancer.

This rearrangement joins TRBV5-8 to TRBJ2-1; D remains unclear. V lost 6 bases and J lost 7, with 11 bases in between. The germline V gene has CDR1 SGHTS and CDR2 YDEGEE. The CDR3 runs to 12 residues. In DNA, the CDR3 is TGTGCCAGCAACCTAGTTAGTAATGAGCAGTTCTTC. This translates into CASNLVSNEQFF.

The J gene is TRBJ1-5, the V gene TRBV2; D might be TRBD1 (6 bases). The CDR3 is 14 amino acids. Looked up from germline, CDR1 is SNHLY and CDR2 is FYNNEI. Trimming stripped 4 bases from V and 2 bases from J, with 9 bases between. The CDR3 DNA follows: TGTGCCAGCAGTGGGGGGCAGCGCAATCAGCCCCAGCATTTT. Translation gives CASSGGQRNQPQHF.

This clone showed up just once. The rearrangement joins TRBV14 to TRBJ2-7; 8 positions agree with TRBD2. Per the germline V gene, CDR1 is SGHDN and CDR2 is FVKESK. The CDR3 is 15 amino acids. The V and J ends lost 4 bases and 7 bases, in that order; junction bases with no gene match: 12. This CDR3 reads CASSPPGGGAWEQYF. The CDR3 DNA follows: TGTGCCAGCAGCCCGCCGGGGGGGGGCGCTTGGGAGCAGTACTTC.

The chain uses TRBV21-1 and TRBJ2-7; the table's D call of TRBD1 was not tested on the DNA. TRBV21-1 is flagged as a pseudogene. This CDR3 has 15 residues. For the CDR3, the DNA is TGTGCCAGCAGCAACCGGGACAGGAGGACCTACGAGCAGTACTTC. This gives the protein CASSNRDRRTYEQYF.

The V gene is TRBV7-2, the J gene TRBJ2-7; D gene ambiguous. V lost 5 bases, J lost 3 bases, and 8 bases lay in between. CDR3 length: 12 amino acids. Germline V gives CDR1 SGHTA, CDR2 FQGNSA. CDR3 region: CASSPGFYEQYF. CDR3 nucleotide sequence: TGTGCCAGCAGCCCCGGCTTCTACGAGCAGTACTTC.

This chain connects TRBV5-6 to TRBJ2-5; D ambiguous. The CDR3 length is 12 residues. The germline V gene has CDR1 SGHDT and CDR2 YYEEEE. The V gene lost 4 bases and the J gene lost 5 bases, with 9 bases spanning the gap. CDR3 nucleotide sequence: TGTGCCAGCAGCGTTACAAGGGAGACCCAGTACTTC. Translation: CASSVTRETQYF.

This sequence joins TRBV10-3 and TRBJ1-5; D possibly corresponds to TRBD1 (6 bases). This CDR3 contains 15 residues. The germline gives CDR1 ENHRY, CDR2 SYGVKD. The V end was cut by 6 bases, the J end by 1 base, with 13 bases between. The CDR3 DNA reads as TGTGCCATCAGACAGGGTGTCCAAAGCAATCAGCCCCAGCATTTT. Residues: CAIRQGVQSNQPQHF.

The V and J genes are TRBV5-1 and TRBJ2-5, with 7 bases fitting TRBD1. Germline V CDR1 and CDR2: SGHRS, YFSETQ. The J segment lost 2 bases and the V segment lost 4 bases, leaving 11 bases of the junction unmatched. The CDR3 length is 16 residues. Here the CDR3 DNA reads TGCGCCAGCAGCACCGGGACAGACTACTTTCAAGAGACCCAGTACTTC. Protein product: CASSTGTDYFQETQYF.

The sample holds a few counts of this clone. CDR3 sequence reads: CASSLRRLAGGNNEQFF. The CDR3 DNA follows: TGTGCCAGCAGCCTCAGGCGGCTAGCGGGAGGGAACAATGAGCAGTTCTTC. The J gene is TRBJ2-1, the V gene TRBV11-1, with 12 nucleotides matching TRBD2. V lost 5 bases and J lost 5; bases outside the gene matches: 10. Looked up from germline, CDR1 is SGHAT and CDR2 is FQDESV (reference sequence). This CDR3 comprises 17 residues.